Listed here is a single TCR beta chain. Its antigen is unknown. With V trimmed by 2 bases and J by 8 bases, 9 bases remained unmatched. CDR1 and CDR2 from the germline V gene are DFQATT and SNEGSKA (reference sequence). The CDR3 loop spans 14 amino acids. Researchers isolated at least 6 million PBMCs per sample. The data derive from a study of blood T cells in healthy people across ages. The study's findings and limits: In older individuals, TCR beta diversity per million T cells was lower, falling roughly linearly with age. Without sorted subsets, naive and antigen-experienced compartments could not be conclusively compared.

It was with a sample-barcoded 5' primer and a J-beta primer mix that a second PCR of roughly 6 to 12 cycles was run. In TCRdb, the 5' RACE reads were re-called with MiXCR into one record per CDR3 protein. The sample holds some 800,000 distinct CDR3 sequences, around 25% seen once. This sample also belongs to another study, concerning T cells of mothers and their children. From that paper: A few healthy Caucasian mothers served as donors, and their six children did as well.

J is TRBJ1-2 and V is TRBV20-1; 9 nucleotides agree with TRBD1. The sample taken for sequencing was blood. This TCR derives from a boy aged 10-17 years in good health. In DNA form, the CDR3 reads TGCAGTGCTAGACCCCAACAGGGGGCGCTCGGCTACACCTTC. This translates into CSARPQQGALGYTF.